This TCR beta chain was recovered during a study of regulatory and conventional T cells in RAG deficiency. Study findings and constraints: Omenn syndrome and CID/AS patients had around 100-fold fewer unique Treg TCR beta sequences, versus about 10-fold elsewhere.

Germline lookup yields CDR1 SGHRS and CDR2 YFSETQ. The CDR3 is made up of 12 amino acids. Trimming took 7 bases from V and 4 from J; bases not matched to a gene: 1. Genomic DNA came from blood regulatory T cells gated CD4+ CD25-high CD127-low. Turning to this clone: Antigen: not known.

The method was immunoSEQ multiplex PCR; TCRdb's version includes in-frame clones alone and lacks a portion of them. The profile shows about 30,000 clones, around nine tenths of them singletons. Another study also made use of these data, one on regulatory T cells. Per that paper: The PCR used 52 TRBV and 13 TRBJ primers.

V gene TRBV5-1 combines with J gene TRBJ2-1, with 8 nucleotides matching TRBD1. Sequenced material: Tregs sorted from blood. This clonotype was obtained from a human donor in good health. CDR3 sequence reads: CASRDRYNEQFF. For the CDR3, the DNA is TGCGCCAGCCGGGACAGGTACAATGAGCAGTTCTTC.